This T cell receptor beta chain was sequenced in a study of tumor-infiltrating lymphocytes in primary liver carcinoma. Study summary: Roughly 3.65 to 8 million productive TCRbeta reads came from each sample, comparable across tissue types.

A word on this clonotype: At one end, the junction sequence differs from germline, possibly due to a read error.

Unsorted whole blood yielded the blood RNA, and germline DNA was also extracted. TCR beta cDNA was reverse-transcribed from 400 to 500 ng of total RNA. The reaction used a constant-region primer and ProtoScript II reverse transcriptase. TCR beta libraries came from three nested multiplex PCR rounds using slightly modified ARM-PCR. TCRdb recomputed calls from the multiplex PCR reads with MiXCR, one row per CDR3 protein. The table lists around 330,000 distinct CDR3 sequences, more than 55% of them singletons. The sequence was collected from a man aged 40-50 years with primary liver carcinoma and hepatitis B virus infection. The sample consisted of peripheral blood.

CDR3 DNA sequence: TGTGCCAGCGGCTTAGATCCTAGGGGAGACGAGCAGTACTTC. It encodes CASGLDPRGDEQYF. The V call is TRBV11-2, the J call TRBJ2-7, with D perhaps being TRBD1 or TRBD2 (5 bases each). The length of the CDR3 is 14 residues. Germline loops: CDR1 SGHAT, CDR2 FQNNGV.